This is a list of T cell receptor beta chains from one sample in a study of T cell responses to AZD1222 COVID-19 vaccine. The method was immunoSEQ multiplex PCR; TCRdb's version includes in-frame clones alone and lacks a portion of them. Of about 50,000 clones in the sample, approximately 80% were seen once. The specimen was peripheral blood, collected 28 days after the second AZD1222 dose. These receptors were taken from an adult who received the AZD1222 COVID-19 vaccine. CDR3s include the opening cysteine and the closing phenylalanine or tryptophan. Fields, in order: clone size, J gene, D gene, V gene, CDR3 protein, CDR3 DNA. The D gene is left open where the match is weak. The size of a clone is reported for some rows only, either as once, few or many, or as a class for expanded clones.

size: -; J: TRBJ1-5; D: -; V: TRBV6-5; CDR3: CASSYRPSQPQHF; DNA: TGTGCCAGCAGTTACCGCCCGTCTCAGCCCCAGCATTTT
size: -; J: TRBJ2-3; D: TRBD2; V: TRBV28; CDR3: CASSSLRAGGRTDTQYF; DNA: TGTGCCAGCAGTTCTCTTCGGGCGGGAGGCCGCACAGATACGCAGTATTTT
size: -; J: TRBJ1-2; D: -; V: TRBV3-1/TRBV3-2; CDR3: CASSQDKGARDYGYTF; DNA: TGTGCCAGCAGCCAAGATAAAGGGGCGCGGGACTATGGCTACACCTTC
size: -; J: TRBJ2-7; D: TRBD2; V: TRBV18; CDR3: CASSSAGLAGYEQYF; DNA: TGTGCCAGCTCATCGGCCGGACTAGCGGGTTACGAGCAGTACTTC
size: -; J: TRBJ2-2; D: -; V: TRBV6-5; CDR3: CAGQPGLLNTGELFF; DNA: TGTGCCGGCCAGCCGGGACTCCTAAACACCGGGGAGCTGTTTTTT
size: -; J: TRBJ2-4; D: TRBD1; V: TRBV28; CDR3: CASSPPGGAKNIQYF; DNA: TGTGCCAGCAGTCCGCCAGGGGGTGCCAAAAACATTCAGTACTTC
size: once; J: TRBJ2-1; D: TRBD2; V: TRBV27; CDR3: CASSSGGGAYNEQFF; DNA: TGTGCCAGCAGTTCTGGCGGGGGAGCGTACAATGAGCAGTTCTTC
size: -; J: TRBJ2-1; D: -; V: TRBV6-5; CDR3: CASSNRLVGEQFF; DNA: TGTGCCAGCAGTAACCGACTTGTGGGTGAGCAGTTCTTC
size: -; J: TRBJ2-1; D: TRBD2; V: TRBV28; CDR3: CASSLLVAGVEQFF; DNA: TGTGCCAGCAGTTTATTGGTAGCGGGAGTAGAGCAGTTCTTC
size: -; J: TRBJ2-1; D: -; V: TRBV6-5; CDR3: CASRLGEVVYNEQFF; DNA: TGTGCCAGCAGACTCGGGGAGGTGGTCTACAATGAGCAGTTCTTC
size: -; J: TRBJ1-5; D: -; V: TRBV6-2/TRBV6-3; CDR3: CASSYEGLPQHF; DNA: TGTGCCAGCAGTTACGAGGGCCTACCCCAGCATTTT
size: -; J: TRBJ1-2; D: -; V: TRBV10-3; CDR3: CAISETSARGYTF; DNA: TGTGCCATCAGTGAGACATCGGCCAGAGGCTACACCTTC
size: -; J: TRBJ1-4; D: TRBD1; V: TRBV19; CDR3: CASTDRGGEKLFF; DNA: TGTGCCAGTACCGACAGGGGTGGTGAAAAACTGTTTTTT
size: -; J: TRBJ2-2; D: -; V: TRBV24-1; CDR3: CATSAGWETGELFF; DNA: TGTGCCACCAGTGCGGGCTGGGAGACCGGGGAGCTGTTTTTT
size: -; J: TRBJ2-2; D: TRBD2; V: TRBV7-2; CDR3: CASSTRLALNTGELFF; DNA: TGTGCCAGCAGCACCAGACTAGCCCTGAACACCGGGGAGCTGTTTTTT
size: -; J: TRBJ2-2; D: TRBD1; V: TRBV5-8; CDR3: CASSQDRDRELFF; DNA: TGTGCCAGCAGTCAGGACAGGGACCGGGAGCTGTTTTTT
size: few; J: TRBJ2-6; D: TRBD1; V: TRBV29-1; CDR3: CSVSTGGSGANVLTF; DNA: TGCAGCGTATCGACAGGGGGGTCTGGGGCCAACGTCCTGACTTTC
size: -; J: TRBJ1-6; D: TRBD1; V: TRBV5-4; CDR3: CASSSGQGGNSPLHF; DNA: TGTGCCAGCAGCTCGGGACAGGGGGGTAATTCACCCCTCCACTTT
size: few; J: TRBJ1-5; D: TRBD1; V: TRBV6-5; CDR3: CASRLTGGNQPQHF; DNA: TGTGCCAGCAGGCTGACAGGGGGCAATCAGCCCCAGCATTTT
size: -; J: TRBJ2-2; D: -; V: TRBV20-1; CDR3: CSASEDRFGELAYGTGELFF; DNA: TGCAGTGCTAGTGAGGATCGATTCGGGGAGCTAGCGTATGGCACCGGGGAGCTGTTTTTT
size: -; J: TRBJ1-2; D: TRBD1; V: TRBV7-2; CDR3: CASSWDRTTTYGYTF; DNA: TGTGCCAGCAGCTGGGACAGGACAACGACCTATGGCTACACCTTC
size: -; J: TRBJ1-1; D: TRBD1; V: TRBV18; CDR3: CASSPGQGRSEAFF; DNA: TGTGCCAGCTCACCTGGACAGGGGAGATCTGAAGCTTTCTTT
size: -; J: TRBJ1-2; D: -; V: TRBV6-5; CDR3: CASSYLLDSNYGYTF; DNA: TGTGCCAGCAGTTACTTACTGGACAGTAATTATGGCTACACCTTC
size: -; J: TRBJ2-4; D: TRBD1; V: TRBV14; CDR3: CASSQLGQGRNIQYF; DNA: TGTGCCAGCAGCCAGCTGGGACAGGGGAGGAACATTCAGTACTTC
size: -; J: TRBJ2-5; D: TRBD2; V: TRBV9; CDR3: CASSGTSWETQYF; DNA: TGTGCCAGCAGCGGGACTAGCTGGGAGACCCAGTACTTC
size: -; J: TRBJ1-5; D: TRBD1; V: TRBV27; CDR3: CASSSGQGFNQPQHF; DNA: TGTGCCAGCAGTTCGGGACAGGGGTTCAATCAGCCCCAGCATTTT
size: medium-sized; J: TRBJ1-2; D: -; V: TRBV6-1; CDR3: CASSEDGGYGYTF; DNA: TGTGCCAGCAGTGAAGACGGTGGCTATGGCTACACCTTC
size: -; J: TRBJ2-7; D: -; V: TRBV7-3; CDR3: CASSLQGSAYYEQYF; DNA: TGTGCCAGCAGCTTACAGGGATCCGCTTACTACGAGCAGTACTTC
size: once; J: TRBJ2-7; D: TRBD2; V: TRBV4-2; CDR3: CASSQDRVAGAMEQYF; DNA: TGTGCCAGCAGCCAAGATAGAGTAGCGGGAGCTATGGAGCAGTACTTC
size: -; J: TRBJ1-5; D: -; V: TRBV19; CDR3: CASSIPIRLGAAGYSNQPQHF; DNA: TGTGCCAGTAGTATTCCTATCCGGTTGGGGGCGGCGGGGTATAGCAATCAGCCCCAGCATTTT
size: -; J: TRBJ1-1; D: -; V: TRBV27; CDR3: CASRSPGNTEAFF; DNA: TGTGCCAGCAGGTCGCCCGGGAACACTGAAGCTTTCTTT
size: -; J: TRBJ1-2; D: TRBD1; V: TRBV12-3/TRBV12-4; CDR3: CASHSGTGDGYTF; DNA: TGTGCCAGCCATAGCGGGACAGGGGACGGCTACACCTTC
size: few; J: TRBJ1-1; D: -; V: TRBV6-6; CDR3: CASSTGSTEAFF; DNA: TGTGCCAGCAGTACAGGGAGCACTGAAGCTTTCTTT
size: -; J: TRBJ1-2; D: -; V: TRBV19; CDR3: CASSVDNYGYTF; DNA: TGTGCCAGTAGTGTCGACAACTATGGCTACACCTTC
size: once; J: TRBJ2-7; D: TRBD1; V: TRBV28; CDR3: CASSKGQGALTYEQYF; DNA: TGTGCCAGCAGTAAGGGACAGGGGGCGCTGACCTACGAGCAGTACTTC
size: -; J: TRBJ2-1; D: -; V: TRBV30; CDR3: CAWSRGDEQFF; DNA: TGTGCCTGGAGTAGGGGGGATGAGCAGTTCTTC
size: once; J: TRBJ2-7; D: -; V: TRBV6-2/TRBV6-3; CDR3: CASSEDGLSYEQYF; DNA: TGTGCCAGCAGTGAGGACGGTTTATCCTACGAGCAGTACTTC
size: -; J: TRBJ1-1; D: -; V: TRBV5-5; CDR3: CASSSGGVNTEAFF; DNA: TGTGCCAGCAGCTCCGGCGGGGTAAACACTGAAGCTTTCTTT
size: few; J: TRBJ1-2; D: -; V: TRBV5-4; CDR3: CASSSTGTGYTF; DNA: TGTGCCAGCAGCTCCACAGGGACCGGCTACACCTTC
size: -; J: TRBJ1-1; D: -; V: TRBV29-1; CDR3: CSATSYLAFF; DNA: TGCAGCGCCACGTCGTATTTAGCTTTCTTT
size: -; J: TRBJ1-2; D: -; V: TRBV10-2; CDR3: CASSGVRDYGYTF; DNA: TGCGCCAGCAGTGGAGTTAGGGACTATGGCTACACCTTC
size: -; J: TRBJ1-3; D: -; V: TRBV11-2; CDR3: CASSLGLGLSGNTIYF; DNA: TGTGCCAGCAGCTTAGGGTTAGGGCTATCTGGAAACACCATATATTTT
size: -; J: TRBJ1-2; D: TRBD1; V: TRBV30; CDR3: CAWRIQGFDGYTF; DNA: TGTGCCTGGAGAATACAGGGGTTCGATGGCTACACCTTC
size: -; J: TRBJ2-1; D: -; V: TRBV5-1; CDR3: CASSAPTGGAYNEQFF; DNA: TGCGCCAGCAGCGCCCCGACTGGGGGCGCCTACAATGAGCAGTTCTTC
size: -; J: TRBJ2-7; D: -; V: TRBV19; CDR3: CASSSHTGSLYEQYF; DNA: TGTGCCAGTAGTTCACATACCGGGTCCCTCTACGAGCAGTACTTC
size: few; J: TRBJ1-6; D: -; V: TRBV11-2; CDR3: CASSNPATPLHF; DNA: TGTGCCAGCAGCAACCCAGCGACACCCCTCCACTTT
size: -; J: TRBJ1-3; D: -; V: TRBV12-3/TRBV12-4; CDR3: CASGPTGNTIYF; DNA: TGTGCCAGCGGCCCCACCGGAAACACCATATATTTT
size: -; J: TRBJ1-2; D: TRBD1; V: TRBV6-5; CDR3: CASSTGTGNGYTF; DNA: TGTGCCAGCAGTACCGGGACAGGGAATGGCTACACCTTC